These 12 T cell receptor beta chains share one sample of origin, sequenced in a study of T cell responses to AZD1222 COVID-19 vaccine (dated by TCRdb to the early 2020s). The library relied on the immunoSEQ multiplex PCR assay. TCRdb carries this immuneACCESS record with in-frame sequences only. Its versions omit some clonotypes, under half of them owing to an unresolved V gene in the studies checked, with the rest unexplained. The sample table lists about 100,000 clones, more than 70% of them with a count of one. The ten biggest clones cover 4% to 5% of the sample. The label giving this sample's time point can be read as: baseline before first vaccination. Explained via the paper, the treatment or condition label denotes: meningococcal conjugate vaccine given as trial control. The material was peripheral blood, obtained on day 0 of MenACWY control vaccination. The receptors were sampled from an adult in good health.

This chain uses TRBV6-2 or TRBV6-3 with TRBJ1-1, with 7 bases matching TRBD1. The CDR3 spans 16 residues. V lost 6 bases and J lost 3; bases outside the gene matches: 13. CDR1 is MNHEY, CDR2 SVGEGT, per germline. Written as DNA, the CDR3 is TGTGCCAGCAGCCTACAGGGGTATGAGTCGGACACTGAAGCTTTCTTT. This encodes CASSLQGYESDTEAFF.

The chain links TRBV24-1 to TRBJ2-1; 7 positions agree with TRBD2. Losses at the gene ends were 4 bases for V and 0 bases for J; bases not matched to a gene: 8. The CDR3 consists of 17 residues. Germline values: CDR1 KGHDR, CDR2 SFDVKD. The CDR3 sequence: CATSDRQGLSSYNEQFF. The CDR3 DNA sequence: TGTGCCACCAGTGACCGCCAGGGACTATCCTCCTACAATGAGCAGTTCTTC.

This clone has only a few counts. The rearrangement joins TRBV4-1 to TRBJ1-2; no clear D gene. V shed 1 base and J shed 2 bases, with 11 bases lying between them. This CDR3 has 15 amino acids. Germline CDR1 is MGHRA and CDR2 is YSYEKL. This CDR3 is CASSQGPGGNYGYTF. CDR3 sequence (DNA): TGCGCCAGCAGCCAAGGCCCCGGCGGAAACTATGGCTACACCTTC.

V is TRBV19 and J is TRBJ1-2; 8 nucleotides align to TRBD1. Trimming at V came to 5 bases and at J to 5 bases, leaving 10 bases not matched to a gene. CDR3 size: 15 residues. CDR1 is LNHDA and CDR2 is SQIVND in the germline V gene (reference sequence). The CDR3 sequence: CASSPQLTGGYGYTF. CDR3 DNA: TGTGCCAGTAGTCCCCAACTAACAGGGGGTTATGGCTACACCTTC.

V and J are TRBV5-6 and TRBJ2-1; TRBD1 or TRBD2 may be the D gene (5 bases each). Trimming left V 4 bases short and J 8 bases short, with 19 bases between. The CDR3 sequence is 15 residues long. Germline CDR1 reads SGHDT; CDR2 reads YYEEEE. CDR3 region: CASSLNGGGVYEQFF. DNA of the CDR3: TGTGCCAGCAGCCTTAATGGGGGTGGTGTGTATGAGCAGTTCTTC.

The chain uses TRBV3-1 (or the pseudogene TRBV3-2) and TRBJ1-2; maybe TRBD1 (5 bases). With 0 bases removed from V and 5 bases from J, the gap between germline ends came to 13 bases. Germline loops: CDR1 LGHDT, CDR2 YNNKEL (reference sequence). The CDR3 runs to 15 residues. The DNA for the CDR3 is TGTGCCAGCAGCCAAGATGAGGGGAGTCTTTATGGCTACACCTTC. Residues: CASSQDEGSLYGYTF.

The V gene is TRBV29-1, the J gene TRBJ1-4; D not resolved. The V gene's germline CDR1 is SQVTM and CDR2 ANQGSEA. Trimming left V 4 bases short and J 2 bases short, with 8 bases between. The CDR3 runs to 13 residues. The CDR3 DNA is TGCAGCGTTGCCACAGCGACTAATGAAAAACTGTTTTTT. Translating it yields CSVATATNEKLFF.

V is TRBV20-1 and J is TRBJ2-3; 9 nucleotides agree with TRBD2. This CDR3 spans 15 amino acids. Germline V CDR1 and CDR2: DFQATT, SNEGSKA (reference sequence). V lost 3 bases to trimming and J lost 8 bases; unmatched junction nucleotides: 12. The CDR3 nucleotides read TGCAGTGCTAGTGCCGCCGGGACTAGCTATGGTACGCAGTATTTT. Its protein product is CSASAAGTSYGTQYF.

The chain combines TRBV18 with TRBJ1-4; no firm D call. Trimming cost V 10 bases and J 1 base, with 13 bases left between them. Looked up from germline, CDR1 is KGHSH and CDR2 is LQKENI. The CDR3 consists of 14 residues. The CDR3 DNA sequence: TGTGCCACCCTGCCGGACGTAACTAATGAAAAACTGTTTTTT. Translated: CATLPDVTNEKLFF.

V is TRBV3-1 (or the pseudogene TRBV3-2) and J is TRBJ1-6; possible D gene TRBD1, 5 bases. Trimming cost V 2 bases and J 10 bases, with 12 bases left between them. Germline V lookup: CDR1 LGHDT, CDR2 YNNKEL (reference sequence). The length of the CDR3 is 14 residues. In DNA form, the CDR3 reads TGTGCCAGCAGCCAAAGTCAGGGAGGGTCACCCCTCCACTTT. Protein sequence: CASSQSQGGSPLHF.

This clone has just one count. The gene calls are TRBV9 and TRBJ2-1; D not certain. Trimming took off 5 bases at V and 8 bases at J, with 11 bases between the two ends. CDR1 and CDR2 (germline): SGDLS, YYNGEE. CDR3 size: 12 residues. The CDR3 loop reads CASSSIPDEQFF. The CDR3 DNA is TGTGCCAGCAGTTCAATCCCGGATGAGCAGTTCTTC.

V and J are TRBV29-1 and TRBJ1-1, with D unclear. The germline V and J ends were trimmed by 2 bases and 0 bases, with 10 bases remaining between them. This CDR3 region has 14 residues. Germline V gives CDR1 SQVTM, CDR2 ANQGSEA. CDR3 DNA: TGCAGCGTTGAATATCGGGGTATGAACACTGAAGCTTTCTTT. This gives the protein CSVEYRGMNTEAFF.